This entry lists 32 T cell receptor beta chains sequenced from one sample in a study of cytomegalovirus exposure and HLA in healthy donors. PCR primers comprised 60 Vbeta and 13 Jbeta primers. The data were produced by immunoSEQ multiplex PCR, yet TCRdb's version contains in-frame clones alone and is incomplete. The sample carries 75,000 to 100,000 clones, more than 65% recorded once. Sequenced input: PBMCs. These receptors all come from a man aged 60-69 years in good health and CMV-seronegative.

CDR3 residues: CASSLVPLQETQYF. The CDR3 DNA sequence: TGTGCCAGCAGCTTAGTGCCACTTCAAGAGACCCAGTACTTC. The J gene is TRBJ2-5, the V gene TRBV7-9, with D hard to call. Germline lookup yields CDR1 SEHNR and CDR2 FQNEAQ (reference sequence). The CDR3 spans 14 residues. Deletions cut 1 base from V and 2 bases from J, with 8 bases between.

V usage is TRBV6-1 and J usage is TRBJ2-3, with D tentatively TRBD2 (6 bases). CDR1 is MNHNS and CDR2 is SASEGT in the germline V gene. This CDR3 is built from 16 residues. Deletions cut 0 bases from V and 4 bases from J, with 14 bases between. CDR3 bases: TGTGCCAGCAGTGAAGCGCTCGGGAGAGGGGCAGATACGCAGTATTTT. Its protein is CASSEALGRGADTQYF.

The rearrangement links TRBV30 to TRBJ1-6; D not certain. This CDR3 comprises 13 residues. The germline gives CDR1 GTSNPN, CDR2 SVGIG (reference sequence). V gave up 2 bases and J gave up 5 bases, with 7 bases separating them. CDR3 protein: CAWSPSDNSPLHF. The DNA of the CDR3 is TGTGCCTGGAGTCCCTCGGATAATTCACCCCTCCACTTT.

This rearrangement joins TRBV14 to TRBJ1-4; tentative D call: TRBD1 (6 bases). With 5 bases removed from V and 17 bases from J, the gap between germline ends came to 15 bases. CDR1 and CDR2 from the germline V gene are SGHDN and FVKESK. The CDR3 totals 11 residues. The CDR3 loop reads CASSYGQRLFF. As DNA, the CDR3 is TGTGCCAGCAGCTACGGACAGAGGCTATTTTTT.

A few counts support this clone. V usage is TRBV5-4 and J usage is TRBJ1-3; D is possibly TRBD1 (6 bases). The CDR3 runs 14 residues. V was cut by 4 bases and J by 0 bases, with 8 bases left in between. CDR1 and CDR2 from the germline V gene are SGHNT and YYREEE (reference sequence). The CDR3 sequence is CASSNRVSGNTIYF. Here the CDR3 DNA reads TGTGCCAGCAGCAACAGGGTCTCTGGAAACACCATATATTTT.

This clone was recorded only once. The V gene is TRBV5-1, the J gene TRBJ1-1; D gene uncertain. V was cut by 1 base and J by 0 bases, with 7 bases left in between. Germline lookup yields CDR1 SGHRS and CDR2 YFSETQ. The CDR3 sequence is 14 residues long. CDR3 sequence: CASSLTDMNTEAFF. DNA for the CDR3: TGCGCCAGCAGCTTGACAGATATGAACACTGAAGCTTTCTTT.

This clone has more than one count but fewer than ten. V gene TRBV6-5 combines with J gene TRBJ1-2; 10 bases are shared with TRBD1. V lost 2 bases, J lost 8 bases, and 11 bases stayed unmatched. The CDR3 is 16 amino acids. Germline CDR1 MNHEY, CDR2 SVGAGI. The CDR3 DNA is TGTGCCAGCAGTTACACTGGACAGGGGGGCTTAACCGGCTACACCTTC. This translates into CASSYTGQGGLTGYTF.

The chain employs TRBV28 and TRBJ2-7; 9 bases align to TRBD1. This CDR3 comprises 13 residues. From germline, CDR1 is MDHEN and CDR2 SYDVKM. The V gene end was trimmed by 4 bases and the J gene end by 9 bases; junction bases not matched to a gene: 7. As DNA, the CDR3 is TGTGCCAGCAGTTCTGGGACAGGGAACGGGCAGTACTTC. Translating it yields CASSSGTGNGQYF.

Written as DNA, the CDR3 is TGCAACGTACAACCCCCCGGGACAGGGGAACGGAGGACTGAAGCTTTCTTT. Translation gives CNVQPPGTGERRTEAFF. J is TRBJ1-1 and V is TRBV29-1, with TRBD1 matching 10 bases. CDR1 SQVTM and CDR2 ANQGSEA come from the germline V gene. The CDR3 is 17 residues long. Full variable domain (outside the CDR3, taken from reference TRBV29-1 and TRBJ1-1): SAVISQKPSRDICQRGTSLTIQCQVDSQVTMMFWYRQQPGQSLTLIATANQGSEATYESGFVIDKFPISRPNLTFSTLTVSNMSPEDSSIYLCNVQPPGTGERRTEAFFGQGTRLTVV.

The chain has TRBV5-1 and TRBJ1-1; 9 bases line up with TRBD1. The germline V gene encodes CDR1 SGHRS and CDR2 YFSETQ. The CDR3 covers 15 residues. With V trimmed by 0 bases and J by 6 bases, 6 bases remained unmatched. The CDR3 is CASSLDRGQEAEAFF. The CDR3 nucleotides read TGCGCCAGCAGCTTGGACAGGGGGCAGGAGGCTGAAGCTTTCTTT. Looking up the rest from reference TRBV5-1 and TRBJ1-1 gives the full variable domain: KAGVTQTPRYLIKTRGQQVTLSCSPISGHRSVSWYQQTPGQGLQFLFEYFSETQRNKGNFPGRFSGRQFSNSRSEMNVSTLELGDSALYLCASSLDRGQEAEAFFGQGTRLTVV.

The chain has TRBV9 and TRBJ1-1; no reliable D call. Germline V gene sequence: CDR1 SGDLS, CDR2 YYNGEE. With 2 bases removed from V and 1 base from J, the gap between germline ends came to 9 bases. CDR3 length equals 14 residues. As DNA, the CDR3 is TGTGCCAGCAGCGTCGGTCCCGGGAACACTGAAGCTTTCTTT. This sequence encodes CASSVGPGNTEAFF.

The genes are TRBV6-1 and TRBJ2-1, with 8 bases matching TRBD1. The CDR3 extends over 15 amino acids. V lost 4 bases and J lost 9; bases outside the gene matches: 11. Germline V CDR1 and CDR2: MNHNS, SASEGT. The DNA for the CDR3 is TGTGCCAGCAGTGGACAGGGGTTACAGTCCCTTGAGCAGTTCTTC. Its protein product is CASSGQGLQSLEQFF.

V usage is TRBV4-1 and J usage is TRBJ2-2; no clear D gene. Germline CDR1 and CDR2: MGHRA and YSYEKL. V gave up 3 bases and J gave up 6 bases, with 11 bases separating them. This CDR3 has 14 amino acids. DNA for the CDR3: TGCGCCAGCAGCCACCTCACCGAGTCCGGGGAGCTGTTTTTT. Translation gives CASSHLTESGELFF.

The chain links TRBV4-3 to TRBJ2-3, with D tentatively TRBD2 (6 bases). The CDR3 consists of 14 residues. Germline values: CDR1 LGHNA, CDR2 YSLEER. Trimming pared 1 base from V and 4 bases from J, leaving 9 bases between. DNA of the CDR3: TGCGCCAGCAGCCAAGTAGGAGGGGCAGATACGCAGTATTTT. Translating gives CASSQVGGADTQYF.

Only one count was recorded for this clone. J is TRBJ2-2 and V is TRBV7-8, with a possible D match to TRBD2 (6 bases). Germline V lookup: CDR1 SGHVS, CDR2 FQNEAQ. This CDR3 has 15 amino acids. Trimming pared 5 bases from V and 2 bases from J, leaving 12 bases between. The CDR3 sequence is CASSRGVINTGELFF. The DNA of the CDR3 is TGTGCCAGCAGCCGCGGGGTGATTAACACCGGGGAGCTGTTTTTT.

J is TRBJ1-4 and V is TRBV27; D possibly corresponds to TRBD1 (5 bases). Germline-derived CDR1 and CDR2 are MNHEY and SMNVEV (reference sequence). CDR3 length: 15 amino acids. Deletions cut 2 bases from V and 7 bases from J, with 14 bases between. CDR3 coding DNA: TGTGCCAGCAGTTTACGACGGGGCGGGGGTGAAAAACTGTTTTTT. Translating gives CASSLRRGGGEKLFF.

This chain links TRBV5-1 with TRBJ1-1; D possibly corresponds to TRBD1 (6 bases). The V end lost 0 bases, the J end lost 6 bases, and 9 bases lay between the germline ends. The CDR3 length is 13 residues. Germline V gives CDR1 SGHRS, CDR2 YFSETQ. This CDR3 reads CASSLGTVPEAFF. The DNA for the CDR3 is TGCGCCAGCAGCTTGGGGACAGTACCTGAAGCTTTCTTT.

The chain uses TRBV5-1 and TRBJ1-2; D not certain. CDR1 is SGHRS and CDR2 is YFSETQ in the germline V gene. This CDR3 is 13 amino acids long. The germline V and J ends were trimmed by 2 bases and 3 bases, with 8 bases remaining between them. CDR3 protein: CASSFTADYGYTF. CDR3 sequence (DNA): TGCGCCAGCAGCTTCACAGCCGACTATGGCTACACCTTC.

The chain employs TRBV7-9 and TRBJ1-2; D perhaps matches TRBD1 (6 bases). Deletions cut 3 bases from V and 6 bases from J, with 14 bases between. Germline CDR1 reads SEHNR; CDR2 reads FQNEAQ (reference sequence). This CDR3 comprises 14 residues. CDR3: CASSFPGDENGYTF. The CDR3 DNA follows: TGTGCCAGCAGCTTTCCAGGGGACGAAAATGGCTACACCTTC.

The V gene is TRBV18, the J gene TRBJ2-7, with D possibly TRBD2 on 6 matching bases. With 6 bases removed from V and 4 bases from J, the gap between germline ends came to 19 bases. The CDR3 is made up of 15 amino acids. Germline V gene sequence: CDR1 KGHSH, CDR2 LQKENI. This CDR3 reads CASSWRGGTAYEQYF. In nucleotides, the CDR3 is TGTGCCAGCTCCTGGCGGGGAGGAACCGCTTACGAGCAGTACTTC.

This sequence joins TRBV29-1 and TRBJ2-7; TRBD2 aligns across 7 bases. Germline V lookup: CDR1 SQVTM, CDR2 ANQGSEA. V lost 0 bases to trimming and J lost 8 bases; unmatched junction nucleotides: 4. The CDR3 has 12 amino acids. CDR3 bases: TGCAGCGTTGAAGATCAGCGGGATCAGCAGTACTTC. This codes for CSVEDQRDQQYF.

The chain carries TRBV5-1 and TRBJ2-7, with a tentative D call TRBD2 (6 bases). CDR1 is SGHRS, CDR2 YFSETQ, per germline. CDR3 size: 14 residues. V was shortened by 1 base and J by 2 bases, with 10 bases between the two germline ends. Here the CDR3 reads CASSLRPGAYEQYF. CDR3 sequence (DNA): TGCGCCAGCAGCTTGCGCCCGGGGGCCTACGAGCAGTACTTC.

In this sample, this clone turned up a few times. V gene TRBV5-6 combines with J gene TRBJ1-5; a possible D gene is TRBD1 (5 bases). Germline V CDR1 and CDR2: SGHDT, YYEEEE. This CDR3 spans 15 amino acids. V gave up 4 bases and J gave up 3 bases, with 14 bases separating them. The DNA of the CDR3 is TGTGCCAGCAGCCGTGGTGGGGCCCACAATCAGCCCCAGCATTTT. This gives the protein CASSRGGAHNQPQHF.

This clone was seen more than once but under ten times. The CDR3 bases are TGTGCCAGCAGGCCAGGGGTTTTTAATGAAAAACTGTTTTTT. This codes for CASRPGVFNEKLFF. The chain carries TRBV28 and TRBJ1-4, with D possibly matching TRBD1 (6 bases). The CDR3 is 14 amino acids. Trimming cost V 6 bases and J 4 bases, with 12 bases left between them. Germline CDR1 MDHEN, CDR2 SYDVKM. Full variable domain (rest looked up from reference TRBV28 and TRBJ1-4): DVKVTQSSRYLVKRTGEKVFLECVQDMDHENMFWYRQDPGLGLRLIYFSYDVKMKEKGDIPEGYSVSREKKERFSLILESASTNQTSMYLCASRPGVFNEKLFFGSGTQLSVL.

This chain connects TRBV27 to TRBJ2-7; 12 nucleotides agree with TRBD2. This CDR3 comprises 16 residues. Trimming removed 4 bases from V and 2 bases from J; junction bases left unmatched: 6. In germline, CDR1 is MNHEY, CDR2 SMNVEV (reference sequence). This chain's CDR3 is CASSSTGLAGTYEQYF. In DNA, the CDR3 is TGTGCCAGCAGTTCGACCGGACTAGCGGGAACCTACGAGCAGTACTTC.

The CDR3 nucleotides are TGTGCCTGGAGTGTACGGCGGGGCCGGGAGACCCAGTACTTC. Translating gives CAWSVRRGRETQYF. The chain links TRBV30 to TRBJ2-5; TRBD2 is a possible D gene (6 bases). The CDR3 extends over 14 amino acids. With 0 bases removed from V and 5 bases from J, the gap between germline ends came to 13 bases. Germline CDR1 and CDR2: GTSNPN and SVGIG (reference sequence).

CDR3 DNA: TGTGCCAGCAGCTTACCGGCTAGCGAGAGCACAGATACGCAGTATTTT. It yields the protein CASSLPASESTDTQYF. This rearrangement joins TRBV7-9 to TRBJ2-3, with D tentatively TRBD2 (6 bases). This CDR3 spans 16 amino acids. Germline CDR1 SEHNR, CDR2 FQNEAQ (reference sequence). Trimming removed 2 bases from V and 0 bases from J, with 12 bases in between.

V and J are TRBV2 and TRBJ1-1; TRBD1 aligns across 7 bases. This CDR3 is built from 15 residues. The J segment lost 4 bases and the V segment lost 2 bases, leaving 7 bases of the junction unmatched. Germline values: CDR1 SNHLY, CDR2 FYNNEI. The CDR3, as DNA: TGTGCCAGCAGTGAACTGGGACAGAGGAGCACTGAAGCTTTCTTT. It is translated as CASSELGQRSTEAFF.

The rearrangement joins TRBV19 to TRBJ1-2; D is uncertain. The ends were cut back, 0 bases at V and 7 bases at J, with 15 bases in the middle. CDR3 length: 15 residues. Germline V CDR1 and CDR2: LNHDA, SQIVND (reference sequence). The CDR3 protein is CASSIEGEAESGYTF. CDR3 in DNA: TGTGCCAGTAGTATAGAGGGTGAGGCGGAGAGTGGCTACACCTTC.

As regards this clone: Germline and junction disagree at one end, which may indicate a read error. The V call is TRBV29-1, the J call TRBJ2-3; 7 bases map to TRBD2. CDR1 is SQVTM and CDR2 is ANQGSEA in the germline V gene. CDR3 length equals 14 residues. The CDR3 reads CSLDGGWGTDTQYF. CDR3 coding DNA: TGCAGCCTTGACGGGGGGTGGGGCACAGATACGCAGTATTTT.

The rearrangement uses TRBV6-5 and TRBJ1-5; 8 bases are shared with TRBD1. V lost 5 bases to trimming and J lost 1 base; unmatched junction nucleotides: 4. CDR3 size: 15 residues. Germline CDR1 and CDR2: MNHEY and SVGAGI. CDR3 sequence (DNA): TGTGCCAGCAGTCGGACAGGGACGAGCAATCAGCCCCAGCATTTT. Its protein product is CASSRTGTSNQPQHF.

The chain couples TRBV10-3 to TRBJ1-3; D call uncertain. The V end was cut by 8 bases, the J end by 4 bases, with 9 bases between. The CDR3 consists of 12 residues. Germline assignment: CDR1 ENHRY and CDR2 SYGVKD. CDR3 DNA: TGTGCCATCTCGGCCAGGGGAAACACCATATATTTT. Its protein product is CAISARGNTIYF.